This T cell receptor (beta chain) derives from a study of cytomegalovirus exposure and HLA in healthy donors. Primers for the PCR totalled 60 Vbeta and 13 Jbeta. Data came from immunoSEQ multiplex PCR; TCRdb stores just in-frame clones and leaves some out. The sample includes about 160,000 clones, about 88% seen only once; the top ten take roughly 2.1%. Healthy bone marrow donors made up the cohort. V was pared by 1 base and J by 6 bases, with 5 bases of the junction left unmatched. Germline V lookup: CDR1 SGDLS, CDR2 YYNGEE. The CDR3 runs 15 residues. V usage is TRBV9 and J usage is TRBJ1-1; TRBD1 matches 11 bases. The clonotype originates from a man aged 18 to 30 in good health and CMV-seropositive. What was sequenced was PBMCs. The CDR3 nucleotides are TGTGCCAGCAGCGTAACCCCGGGACAGGGGGCTGAAGCTTTCTTT. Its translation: CASSVTPGQGAEAFF.